A selection of T cell receptor beta chains follows, all from one sample in a study of cytotoxic CD8 clonotypes in ibrutinib-treated CLL. Generated by immunoSEQ multiplex PCR, the TCRdb table keeps only in-frame clones and is missing some. The table has tens of thousands of clones, approximately 70% seen once; the top ten hold roughly 21%. This sample comprised PBMCs, obtained after 24 months of ibrutinib treatment. Receptors originate from a human donor with chronic lymphocytic leukemia. The conserved cysteine and the conserved F or W are not part of the CDR3 here. The order of the fields is J gene, clone size, V gene, CDR3 protein. Not all rows give a size; the values are once, few, many and, for expanded clones, a class.

TRBJ2-7 | NA | TRBV5-4 | ASRPGQGTYEQY
TRBJ1-5 | NA | TRBV2 | ASSEALRQANQPQH
TRBJ2-1 | NA | TRBV4-1 | ASSQSSDAYNEQF
TRBJ1-5 | NA | TRBV5-4 | ASSPWGPNQPQH
TRBJ1-1 | many | TRBV2 | ASSGQGNTEAF
TRBJ1-4 | NA | TRBV7-2 | ASSPGTPSLNEKLF
TRBJ1-2 | many | TRBV7-9 | ASSLAGRQGSGYT
TRBJ2-1 | NA | TRBV28 | ASSPRTSGNEQF
TRBJ2-7 | NA | TRBV30 | AWSPDRGFYEQY
TRBJ2-5 | NA | TRBV7-3 | ASSLLSWETQY
TRBJ2-7 | NA | TRBV7-9 | ASSLPGHSYEQY
TRBJ2-7 | NA | TRBV27 | ASSLQGSSYEQY